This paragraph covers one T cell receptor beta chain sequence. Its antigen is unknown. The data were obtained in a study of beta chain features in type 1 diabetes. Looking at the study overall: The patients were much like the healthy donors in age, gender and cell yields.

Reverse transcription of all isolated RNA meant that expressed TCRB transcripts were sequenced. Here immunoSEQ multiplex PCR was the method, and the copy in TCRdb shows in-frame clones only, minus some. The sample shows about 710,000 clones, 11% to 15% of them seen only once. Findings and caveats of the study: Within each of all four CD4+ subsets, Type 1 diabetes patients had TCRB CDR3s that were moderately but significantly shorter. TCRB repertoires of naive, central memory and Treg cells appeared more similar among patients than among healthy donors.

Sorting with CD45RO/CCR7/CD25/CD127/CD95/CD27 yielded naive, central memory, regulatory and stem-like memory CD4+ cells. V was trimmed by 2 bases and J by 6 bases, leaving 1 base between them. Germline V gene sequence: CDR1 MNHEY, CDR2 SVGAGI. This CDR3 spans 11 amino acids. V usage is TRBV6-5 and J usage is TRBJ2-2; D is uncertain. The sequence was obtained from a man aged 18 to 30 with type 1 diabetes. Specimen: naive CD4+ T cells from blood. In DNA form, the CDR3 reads TGTGCCAGCAGTTACCCCGGGGAGCTGTTTTTT. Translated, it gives CASSYPGELFF.